This is a list of T cell receptor beta chains from one sample in a study of shared T cell receptors in the human thymus. Assay: immunoSEQ multiplex PCR; the TCRdb copy retains only in-frame clones and omits some. The repertoire has around 340,000 clones, approximately 95% of them found once; the top ten carry about 0.02%. The specimen sequenced was thymocytes. The source of these receptors is a human donor. Both conserved end residues are part of each CDR3. The order of the fields is J gene, D gene, V gene, clone size, CDR3 protein, CDR3 DNA. The D gene is left open where the match is weak. Clone size, where shown, is once, few, many, or a class for clones that have expanded.

j_call: TRBJ2-7
d_call: -
v_call: TRBV6-1
clone_size: few
cdr3_aa: CASSGRQGLHEQYF
cdr3_nt: TGTGCCAGCAGTGGCCGACAGGGACTCCACGAGCAGTACTTC

j_call: TRBJ2-7
d_call: TRBD1
v_call: TRBV7-2
clone_size: -
cdr3_aa: CASSSTLPDRDGYEQYF
cdr3_nt: TGTGCCAGCAGCTCGACCCTACCAGACAGGGACGGCTACGAGCAGTACTTC

j_call: TRBJ2-1
d_call: -
v_call: TRBV19
clone_size: -
cdr3_aa: CASSISWVFHAGNEQFF
cdr3_nt: TGTGCCAGTAGTATTAGTTGGGTCTTCCACGCGGGGAATGAGCAGTTCTTC

j_call: TRBJ2-1
d_call: -
v_call: TRBV10-2
clone_size: -
cdr3_aa: CASSSDLRRAGRRNEQFF
cdr3_nt: TGCGCCAGCAGTAGCGACCTACGTCGGGCAGGGAGGAGGAATGAGCAGTTCTTC

j_call: TRBJ1-2
d_call: TRBD1
v_call: TRBV10-1
clone_size: once
cdr3_aa: CASSLRTGGADGYTF
cdr3_nt: TGCGCCAGCAGTCTCCGGACAGGGGGCGCGGACGGCTACACCTTC

j_call: TRBJ1-1
d_call: -
v_call: TRBV18
clone_size: -
cdr3_aa: CASSQAEGVHTEAFF
cdr3_nt: TGTGCCAGCTCACAGGCGGAGGGGGTCCACACTGAAGCTTTCTTT

j_call: TRBJ1-1
d_call: TRBD1
v_call: TRBV27
clone_size: once
cdr3_aa: CASTPDRGRAEAFF
cdr3_nt: TGTGCCAGCACTCCCGACAGGGGGCGAGCTGAAGCTTTCTTT

j_call: TRBJ2-3
d_call: -
v_call: TRBV6-1
clone_size: once
cdr3_aa: CASSDLQGKDTQYF
cdr3_nt: TGTGCCAGCAGTGACCTACAGGGTAAAGATACGCAGTATTTT

j_call: TRBJ2-7
d_call: TRBD2
v_call: TRBV10-1
clone_size: -
cdr3_aa: CASSEKWRECYEQYF
cdr3_nt: TGCGCCAGCAGTGAAAAGTGGCGGGAGTGCTACGAGCAGTACTTC

j_call: TRBJ2-1
d_call: TRBD2
v_call: TRBV5-4
clone_size: -
cdr3_aa: CASSGTSGRGSSYNEQFF
cdr3_nt: TGTGCCAGCAGCGGGACTAGCGGGAGAGGGAGCTCCTACAATGAGCAGTTCTTC

j_call: TRBJ2-3
d_call: TRBD2
v_call: TRBV5-6
clone_size: -
cdr3_aa: CASSLWGGGTDTQYF
cdr3_nt: TGTGCCAGCAGCTTGTGGGGGGGTGGTACAGATACGCAGTATTTT

j_call: TRBJ2-7
d_call: TRBD1
v_call: TRBV19
clone_size: few
cdr3_aa: CASRPGQGTYEQYF
cdr3_nt: TGTGCCAGTAGGCCGGGACAGGGGACCTACGAGCAGTACTTC

j_call: TRBJ2-7
d_call: -
v_call: TRBV15
clone_size: once
cdr3_aa: CATSRDWTDRYEQYF
cdr3_nt: TGTGCCACCAGCAGAGATTGGACAGACAGGTACGAGCAGTACTTC

j_call: TRBJ2-1
d_call: TRBD2
v_call: TRBV11-2
clone_size: -
cdr3_aa: CASSLGWLAGGTLYNEQFF
cdr3_nt: TGTGCCAGCAGCTTAGGTTGGCTAGCGGGAGGGACTCTGTACAATGAGCAGTTCTTC

j_call: TRBJ2-1
d_call: TRBD2
v_call: TRBV14
clone_size: -
cdr3_aa: CASSRLAGDFHEQFF
cdr3_nt: TGTGCCAGCAGCCGACTAGCGGGAGATTTCCATGAGCAGTTCTTC

j_call: TRBJ1-1
d_call: -
v_call: TRBV27
clone_size: -
cdr3_aa: CASSRYGRENTEAFF
cdr3_nt: TGTGCCAGCAGTAGATATGGACGGGAGAACACTGAAGCTTTCTTT

j_call: TRBJ2-2
d_call: -
v_call: TRBV2
clone_size: -
cdr3_aa: CASNGLIADTGELFF
cdr3_nt: TGTGCCAGCAACGGCCTCATCGCGGACACCGGGGAGCTGTTTTTT

j_call: TRBJ1-2
d_call: -
v_call: TRBV27
clone_size: -
cdr3_aa: CASSLFGEGGPYGYTF
cdr3_nt: TGTGCCAGCAGTTTATTTGGGGAGGGGGGTCCCTATGGCTACACCTTC

j_call: TRBJ2-1
d_call: -
v_call: TRBV29-1
clone_size: once
cdr3_aa: CSVVPGKNNEQFF
cdr3_nt: TGCAGCGTTGTGCCAGGGAAAAACAATGAGCAGTTCTTC

j_call: TRBJ2-7
d_call: TRBD2
v_call: TRBV5-1
clone_size: -
cdr3_aa: CASSLAWLAGEHEQYF
cdr3_nt: TGCGCCAGCAGCTTGGCCTGGCTAGCGGGAGAGCACGAGCAGTACTTC

j_call: TRBJ2-7
d_call: -
v_call: TRBV28
clone_size: -
cdr3_aa: CASIGDNNPYEQYF
cdr3_nt: TGTGCCAGCATCGGGGACAATAATCCCTACGAGCAGTACTTC

j_call: TRBJ1-3
d_call: -
v_call: TRBV28
clone_size: once
cdr3_aa: CASSSGTRNTIYF
cdr3_nt: TGTGCCAGCAGTTCCGGGACCCGGAACACCATATATTTT

j_call: TRBJ2-7
d_call: -
v_call: TRBV27
clone_size: -
cdr3_aa: CASRAVSSYEQYF
cdr3_nt: TGTGCCAGCAGGGCCGTGAGCTCCTACGAGCAGTACTTC

j_call: TRBJ2-7
d_call: -
v_call: TRBV19
clone_size: -
cdr3_aa: CASSKGRAYEQYF
cdr3_nt: TGTGCCAGTAGTAAGGGCAGGGCGTACGAGCAGTACTTC

j_call: TRBJ2-7
d_call: -
v_call: TRBV7-2
clone_size: -
cdr3_aa: CASSPGGPITYEQYF
cdr3_nt: TGTGCCAGCAGCCCAGGCGGGCCGATCACCTACGAGCAGTACTTC

j_call: TRBJ2-5
d_call: TRBD1
v_call: TRBV18
clone_size: -
cdr3_aa: CASSPGTGAAQETQYF
cdr3_nt: TGTGCCAGCTCACCGGGTACAGGGGCCGCTCAAGAGACCCAGTACTTC

j_call: TRBJ2-7
d_call: -
v_call: TRBV5-1
clone_size: -
cdr3_aa: CASSLTGRPSYEQYF
cdr3_nt: TGCGCCAGCAGCTTGACGGGGCGTCCCTCCTACGAGCAGTACTTC

j_call: TRBJ2-7
d_call: -
v_call: TRBV6-1
clone_size: few
cdr3_aa: CASSEIGGRSSYEQYF
cdr3_nt: TGTGCCAGCAGTGAAATTGGGGGGCGAAGCTCCTACGAGCAGTACTTC

j_call: TRBJ2-1
d_call: TRBD2
v_call: TRBV19
clone_size: -
cdr3_aa: CASSIGSGTARHEQFF
cdr3_nt: TGTGCCAGTAGTATAGGAAGCGGGACCGCCCGGCATGAGCAGTTCTTC

j_call: TRBJ1-2
d_call: TRBD1
v_call: TRBV2
clone_size: -
cdr3_aa: CARDGQGSNYGYTF
cdr3_nt: TGTGCCAGGGATGGACAGGGGTCTAACTATGGCTACACCTTC

j_call: TRBJ2-1
d_call: TRBD1
v_call: TRBV18
clone_size: -
cdr3_aa: CASSPTGGEQFF
cdr3_nt: TGTGCCAGCTCACCAACAGGGGGTGAGCAGTTCTTC

j_call: TRBJ2-7
d_call: TRBD1
v_call: TRBV27
clone_size: -
cdr3_aa: CASSCTRAGGFDEQYF
cdr3_nt: TGTGCCAGCAGTTGCACCAGGGCAGGGGGCTTCGACGAGCAGTACTTC

j_call: TRBJ2-1
d_call: TRBD1
v_call: TRBV19
clone_size: -
cdr3_aa: CASSLTPGGRVPAEQFF
cdr3_nt: TGTGCCAGTAGTCTTACCCCAGGGGGTCGAGTTCCGGCTGAGCAGTTCTTC

j_call: TRBJ2-1
d_call: TRBD2
v_call: TRBV30
clone_size: -
cdr3_aa: CAFRSGLAGLGEQFF
cdr3_nt: TGTGCCTTTCGGTCCGGACTAGCGGGGTTGGGTGAGCAGTTCTTC

j_call: TRBJ2-7
d_call: -
v_call: TRBV6-1
clone_size: -
cdr3_aa: CASSEAPSAGYEQYF
cdr3_nt: TGTGCCAGCAGTGAAGCCCCTAGCGCCGGATACGAGCAGTACTTC

j_call: TRBJ2-5
d_call: -
v_call: TRBV27
clone_size: -
cdr3_aa: CASSSPQETQYF
cdr3_nt: TGTGCCAGCAGTTCGCCCCAAGAGACCCAGTACTTC

j_call: TRBJ1-2
d_call: -
v_call: TRBV6-5
clone_size: once
cdr3_aa: CASTKGAGYTF
cdr3_nt: TGTGCCAGCACCAAAGGGGCGGGCTACACCTTC

j_call: TRBJ2-1
d_call: TRBD2
v_call: TRBV4-3
clone_size: -
cdr3_aa: CASSQALAGSSYNEQFF
cdr3_nt: TGCGCCAGCAGCCAGGCGCTAGCGGGGAGCTCCTACAATGAGCAGTTCTTC

j_call: TRBJ2-1
d_call: TRBD1
v_call: TRBV30
clone_size: few
cdr3_aa: CAWNPGQGRYNEQFF
cdr3_nt: TGTGCCTGGAACCCCGGACAGGGAAGGTACAATGAGCAGTTCTTC

j_call: TRBJ2-7
d_call: -
v_call: TRBV6-4
clone_size: -
cdr3_aa: CASSPPRPSYEQYF
cdr3_nt: TGTGCCAGCAGTCCCCCGAGACCCTCCTACGAGCAGTACTTC

j_call: TRBJ2-7
d_call: -
v_call: TRBV30
clone_size: -
cdr3_aa: CAWSRDSYEQYF
cdr3_nt: TGTGCCTGGAGCCGGGACTCCTACGAGCAGTACTTC

j_call: TRBJ2-5
d_call: -
v_call: TRBV15
clone_size: -
cdr3_aa: CATSRDTPPRWETQYF
cdr3_nt: TGTGCCACCAGCAGAGATACCCCCCCAAGGTGGGAGACCCAGTACTTC

j_call: TRBJ1-4
d_call: -
v_call: TRBV4-1
clone_size: -
cdr3_aa: CASSQDRPRHEKLFF
cdr3_nt: TGCGCCAGCAGCCAAGACAGGCCGAGGCATGAAAAACTGTTTTTT

j_call: TRBJ2-2
d_call: -
v_call: TRBV12-1
clone_size: -
cdr3_aa: CASSCWDRVGTGELFF
cdr3_nt: TGTGCCAGCAGCTGCTGGGACAGGGTCGGAACCGGGGAGCTGTTTTTT

j_call: TRBJ2-1
d_call: -
v_call: TRBV9
clone_size: -
cdr3_aa: CASSPTGPSCSHEQFF
cdr3_nt: TGTGCCAGCAGCCCGACCGGGCCTTCCTGCTCCCATGAGCAGTTCTTC